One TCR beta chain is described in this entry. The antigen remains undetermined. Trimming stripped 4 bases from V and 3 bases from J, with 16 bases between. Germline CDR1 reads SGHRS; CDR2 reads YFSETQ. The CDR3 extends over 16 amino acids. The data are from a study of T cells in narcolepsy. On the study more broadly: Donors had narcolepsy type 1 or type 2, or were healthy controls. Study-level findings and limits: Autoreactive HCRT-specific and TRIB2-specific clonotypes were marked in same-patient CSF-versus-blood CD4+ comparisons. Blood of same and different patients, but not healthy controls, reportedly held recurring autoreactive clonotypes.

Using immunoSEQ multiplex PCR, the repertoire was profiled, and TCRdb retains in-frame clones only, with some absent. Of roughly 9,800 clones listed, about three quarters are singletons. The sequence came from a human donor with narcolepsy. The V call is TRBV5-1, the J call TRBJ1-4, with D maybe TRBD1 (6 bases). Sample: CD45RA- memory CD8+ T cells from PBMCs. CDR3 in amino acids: CASSQARAGANEKLFF. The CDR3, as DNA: TGCGCCAGCAGCCAAGCCCGGGCAGGGGCTAATGAAAAACTGTTTTTT.